The 17 T cell receptor beta chains given below trace back to one sample, sequenced in a study of blood T cell repertoires in COVID-19. Sequencing was performed with immunoSEQ multiplex PCR; in TCRdb, only in-frame clones are kept and a portion is missing. Of 150,000 to 170,000 clones listed, about three quarters are singletons. Sequenced sample: peripheral blood. The receptors here all came from a man older than 75 with acute or convalescent COVID-19.

The chain carries TRBV10-3 and TRBJ2-1; maybe TRBD1 (6 bases). With 3 bases removed from V and 7 bases from J, the gap between germline ends came to 19 bases. CDR3 length equals 16 residues. Germline-derived CDR1 and CDR2 are ENHRY and SYGVKD. DNA of the CDR3: TGTGCCATCAGTGACCCAGGGCTGGGGGCTTTGAATGAGCAGTTCTTC. It yields the protein CAISDPGLGALNEQFF.

The chain joins TRBV19 to TRBJ1-1; 7 nucleotides agree with TRBD1. The V gene's germline CDR1 is LNHDA and CDR2 SQIVND (reference sequence). The CDR3 spans 13 residues. V lost 3 bases and J lost 7; bases outside the gene matches: 5. The CDR3 nucleotides read TGTGCCAGTAGTATGAGGGGGCAGGATGAAGCTTTCTTT. This codes for CASSMRGQDEAFF.

The gene calls are TRBV5-1 and TRBJ2-6, with D perhaps TRBD1 (7 bases). V lost 4 bases, J lost 2 bases, and 13 bases lay in between. Per germline, CDR1 SGHRS and CDR2 YFSETQ. The CDR3 runs 16 residues. The CDR3: CASSPQGGAGANVLTF. In DNA form, the CDR3 reads TGCGCCAGCAGCCCCCAGGGGGGAGCTGGGGCCAACGTCCTGACTTTC.

V and J are TRBV29-1 and TRBJ1-2, with TRBD1 as a possible D gene (6 bases). V lost 7 bases to trimming and J lost 8 bases, with 17 bases between them. The germline CDR1 and CDR2 sequences are SQVTM and ANQGSEA. This CDR3 has 12 amino acids. DNA of the CDR3: TGCAGCGCCCCGGATGGGGGCCGGGGCTACACCTTC. It specifies CSAPDGGRGYTF.

The chain employs TRBV10-3 and TRBJ2-4; 8 nucleotides line up with TRBD1. The CDR3 is 15 amino acids. CDR1 ENHRY and CDR2 SYGVKD come from the germline V gene. Trimming cost V 2 bases and J 6 bases; bases outside gene matches: 6. CDR3 in amino acids: CAISEGDRGGNIQYF. CDR3 DNA sequence: TGTGCCATCAGTGAGGGCGACAGGGGAGGAAACATTCAGTACTTC.

This clone was detected only once. The genes are TRBV7-2 and TRBJ2-5; D is possibly TRBD2 (6 bases). The CDR3 totals 16 residues. The V gene's germline CDR1 is SGHTA and CDR2 FQGNSA. Trimming took off 4 bases at V and 4 bases at J, with 19 bases between the two ends. The CDR3 is CASSSRWGGGGETQYF. The DNA for the CDR3 is TGTGCCAGCAGCTCTCGGTGGGGTGGGGGAGGAGAGACCCAGTACTTC. The full variable domain, in which reference TRBV7-2 and TRBJ2-5 provide the parts outside the CDR3, is GAGVSQSPSNKVTEKGKDVELRCDPISGHTALYWYRQSLGQGLEFLIYFQGNSAPDKSGLPSDRFSAERTGGSVSTLTIQRTQQEDSAVYLCASSSRWGGGGETQYFGPGTRLLVL.

This sequence joins TRBV27 and TRBJ2-3, with D maybe TRBD1 (6 bases). CDR3 length: 14 amino acids. Trimming cost V 5 bases and J 4 bases, with 13 bases left between them. Germline loops: CDR1 MNHEY, CDR2 SMNVEV (reference sequence). The CDR3 sequence: CASSRGMTPDTQYF. The CDR3 nucleotides are TGTGCCAGCAGTAGGGGGATGACCCCAGATACGCAGTATTTT.

The J gene is TRBJ1-4, the V gene TRBV6-5; tentatively, D is TRBD1 (6 bases). CDR1 is MNHEY and CDR2 is SVGAGI in the germline V gene. The CDR3 length is 15 residues. The V gene lost 0 bases and the J gene lost 6 bases, with 11 bases spanning the gap. The CDR3 DNA reads TGTGCCAGCAGTTACTCGGCGGCAGGGGATGAAAAACTGTTTTTT. This encodes CASSYSAAGDEKLFF.

This clone was seen more than once but under ten times. V gene TRBV10-3 combines with J gene TRBJ2-3; 10 bases agree with TRBD2. After removal of 6 bases from V and 1 base from J, the junction contained 19 bases not matched to a gene. The CDR3 is 20 residues long. Germline CDR1 reads ENHRY; CDR2 reads SYGVKD. For the CDR3, the DNA is TGTGCCATCAGCGGACAATCACTAGCGGGGCGTCTGGTTGGCACAGATACGCAGTATTTT. The encoded protein is CAISGQSLAGRLVGTDTQYF.

This clone was seen a handful of times. This rearrangement joins TRBV2 to TRBJ2-2; tentative D call: TRBD1 (6 bases). The CDR3 contains 14 residues. Germline lookup yields CDR1 SNHLY and CDR2 FYNNEI. Trimming cost V 6 bases and J 1 base, with 9 bases left between them. The DNA of the CDR3 is TGTGCCAGCAGGGGGGCAGTGAACACCGGGGAGCTGTTTTTT. Encoded protein: CASRGAVNTGELFF.

V and J are TRBV6-1 and TRBJ1-6; D not certain. Germline V gene sequence: CDR1 MNHNS, CDR2 SASEGT. V gave up 0 bases and J gave up 8 bases, with 17 bases separating them. This CDR3 has 17 residues. Here the CDR3 reads CASSEATRAGVYSPLHF. The CDR3 region has the DNA TGTGCCAGCAGTGAAGCGACTAGGGCGGGAGTTTATTCACCCCTCCACTTT.

The CDR3 loop reads CASSQTGVGTEAFF. The CDR3 bases are TGTGCCAGCAGCCAAACAGGGGTGGGCACTGAAGCTTTCTTT. V and J are TRBV3-1 (or the pseudogene TRBV3-2) and TRBJ1-1, with 7 nucleotides matching TRBD1. CDR1 and CDR2 from the germline V gene are LGHDT and YNNKEL (reference sequence). The V and J ends lost 2 bases and 4 bases, in that order; junction bases with no gene match: 4. The CDR3 consists of 14 residues.

This clone turned up a few times. The V gene is TRBV5-1, the J gene TRBJ1-2, with 11 positions matching TRBD1. This CDR3 contains 16 residues. Germline V gene data show CDR1 as SGHRS and CDR2 as YFSETQ. The ends lost 2 bases at V and 4 bases at J; junction bases unmatched: 7. The CDR3 spells CASSFDGQGATYGYTF. The CDR3 nucleotides read TGCGCCAGCAGCTTCGACGGACAGGGGGCTACCTATGGCTACACCTTC.

The table lists this clone with a few counts. This sequence joins TRBV4-1 and TRBJ1-3, with no clear D. Germline-derived CDR1 and CDR2 are MGHRA and YSYEKL. CDR3 size: 16 residues. Between the trimmed V and J ends, which lost 2 bases and 3 bases, there was a span of 14 bases. CDR3 residues: CASSQMGSRVGNTIYF. CDR3 DNA: TGCGCCAGCAGCCAAATGGGCTCGCGGGTTGGAAACACCATATATTTT.

V gene TRBV6-6 combines with J gene TRBJ2-2; 7 nucleotides agree with TRBD1. With 3 bases clipped from V and 2 bases from J, the junction kept 6 bases outside the gene matches. CDR3 length: 16 amino acids. Germline V gene sequence: CDR1 MNHNY, CDR2 SVGAGI (reference sequence). CDR3: CASSYPGQINTGELFF. CDR3 nucleotide sequence: TGTGCCAGCAGTTATCCGGGACAGATAAACACCGGGGAGCTGTTTTTT.

The V call is TRBV28, the J call TRBJ2-5, with a possible D match to TRBD1 (6 bases). Germline V CDR1 and CDR2: MDHEN, SYDVKM. The V gene lost 5 bases and the J gene lost 0 bases, with 13 bases spanning the gap. The CDR3 contains 15 residues. The CDR3 DNA follows: TGTGCCAGCAGTCGGGTTTGGACAGACCAAGAGACCCAGTACTTC. Amino acids: CASSRVWTDQETQYF.

The chain carries TRBV14 and TRBJ1-4; TRBD1 aligns across 11 bases. The germline CDR1 and CDR2 sequences are SGHDN and FVKESK. This CDR3 contains 18 residues. The trim removed 2 bases at V and 0 bases at J, leaving 5 bases unmatched. CDR3 sequence reads: CASSQTDRGLATNEKLFF. The CDR3 DNA reads TGTGCCAGCAGCCAAACGGACAGGGGGCTGGCAACTAATGAAAAACTGTTTTTT.